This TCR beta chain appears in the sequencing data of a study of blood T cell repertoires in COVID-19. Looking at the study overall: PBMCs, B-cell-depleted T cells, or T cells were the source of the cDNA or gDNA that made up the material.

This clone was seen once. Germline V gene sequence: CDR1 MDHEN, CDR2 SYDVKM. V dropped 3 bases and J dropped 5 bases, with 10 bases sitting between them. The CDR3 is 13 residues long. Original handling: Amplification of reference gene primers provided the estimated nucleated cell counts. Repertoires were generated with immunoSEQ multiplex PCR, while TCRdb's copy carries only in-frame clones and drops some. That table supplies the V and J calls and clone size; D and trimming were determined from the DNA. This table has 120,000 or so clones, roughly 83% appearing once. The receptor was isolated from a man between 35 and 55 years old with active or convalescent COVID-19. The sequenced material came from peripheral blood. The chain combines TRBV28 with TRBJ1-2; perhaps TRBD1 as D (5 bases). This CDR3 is CASSFGASYGYTF. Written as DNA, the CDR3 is TGTGCCAGCAGTTTTGGGGCTTCGTATGGCTACACCTTC.